Below, 25 T cell receptor beta chains from the same sample are listed, as sequenced in a study of blood T cell repertoires in COVID-19. Sequenced by immunoSEQ multiplex PCR; TCRdb stores in-frame clones only, minus some. The sample yields roughly 180,000 clones, 86% seen once. Material: peripheral blood. The receptor source for this set is a young man with acute or convalescent COVID-19.

The V gene is TRBV10-1, the J gene TRBJ1-1; D gene ambiguous. Deletions cut 6 bases from V and 4 bases from J, with 9 bases between. This CDR3 region has 12 residues. Germline CDR1 is WNHNN and CDR2 is SYGVQD (reference sequence). CDR3 loop: CASRAGSTEAFF. For the CDR3, the DNA is TGCGCCAGCAGGGCCGGGAGCACTGAAGCTTTCTTT.

With respect to this clone: Other DNA sequences in the sample encode the same CDR3. The chain uses TRBV19 and TRBJ1-1, with D possibly TRBD1 on 6 matching bases. Germline CDR1 is LNHDA and CDR2 is SQIVND (reference sequence). CDR3 length: 13 residues. The V gene lost 2 bases and the J gene lost 4 bases, with 8 bases spanning the gap. The CDR3 sequence: CASSIQGSTEAFF. CDR3 bases: TGTGCCAGTAGTATACAGGGGAGCACTGAAGCTTTCTTT. The full variable domain, with the rest looked up from reference TRBV19 and TRBJ1-1, is DGGITQSPKYLFRKEGQNVTLSCEQNLNHDAMYWYRQDPGQGLRLIYYSQIVNDFQKGDIAEGYSVSREKKESFPLTVTSAQKNPTAFYLCASSIQGSTEAFFGQGTRLTVV.

This clone showed up just once. This chain uses TRBV28 with TRBJ1-1; 9 bases map to TRBD1. The CDR3 extends over 12 amino acids. With 3 bases clipped from V and 9 bases from J, the junction kept 2 bases outside the gene matches. Germline assignment: CDR1 MDHEN and CDR2 SYDVKM. Here the CDR3 DNA reads TGTGCCAGCAGTTTTGGGACAGGGCAAGCTTTCTTT. Its protein is CASSFGTGQAFF.

The chain carries TRBV7-9 and TRBJ1-6; 7 bases map to TRBD1. The germline CDR1 and CDR2 sequences are SEHNR and FQNEAQ (reference sequence). The CDR3 sequence is 16 residues long. J was trimmed by 3 bases and V by 2 bases; bases with no gene match: 4. CDR3 amino acids: CASSLFGTDYNSPLHF. As DNA, the CDR3 is TGTGCCAGCAGCTTATTTGGGACAGACTATAATTCACCCCTCCACTTT.

This clone was counted between two and nine times. The chain carries TRBV6-5 and TRBJ1-1; D possibly corresponds to TRBD1 (5 bases). V was pared by 0 bases and J by 1 base, with 9 bases between. The CDR3 runs 15 residues. Per the germline V gene, CDR1 is MNHEY and CDR2 is SVGAGI. CDR3 in DNA: TGTGCCAGCAGTTACTCGACAGTCGCGAACACTGAAGCTTTCTTT. This sequence encodes CASSYSTVANTEAFF.

The chain has TRBV10-3 and TRBJ2-1; tentatively, D is TRBD2 (5 bases). The CDR3 extends over 14 amino acids. Trimming left V 10 bases short and J 4 bases short, with 17 bases between. Germline CDR1 ENHRY, CDR2 SYGVKD. The CDR3 spells CATSGGDDYNEQFF. The CDR3 region has the DNA TGTGCCACCTCTGGAGGAGATGATTACAATGAGCAGTTCTTC.

The V and J genes are TRBV19 and TRBJ1-1; a weak D match, TRBD1 (5 bases). In germline, CDR1 is LNHDA, CDR2 SQIVND (reference sequence). V lost 3 bases, J lost 0 bases, and 8 bases lay in between. The CDR3 contains 14 residues. Written as DNA, the CDR3 is TGTGCCAGTAGTATTGACAGAGTGAACACTGAAGCTTTCTTT. Encoded protein: CASSIDRVNTEAFF.

The rearrangement joins TRBV5-1 to TRBJ2-1; D is ambiguous. V was shortened by 0 bases and J by 0 bases, with 19 bases between the two germline ends. Per germline, CDR1 SGHRS and CDR2 YFSETQ. The CDR3 covers 19 residues. The CDR3 is CASSLGPMRASSSYNEQFF. The CDR3 region has the DNA TGCGCCAGCAGCTTGGGGCCGATGCGAGCGTCGAGCTCCTACAATGAGCAGTTCTTC. Complete variable domain (other parts from reference TRBV5-1 and TRBJ2-1): KAGVTQTPRYLIKTRGQQVTLSCSPISGHRSVSWYQQTPGQGLQFLFEYFSETQRNKGNFPGRFSGRQFSNSRSEMNVSTLELGDSALYLCASSLGPMRASSSYNEQFFGPGTRLTVL.

Only one count was recorded for this clone. V usage is TRBV18 and J usage is TRBJ1-1; D perhaps matches TRBD1 (5 bases). CDR1 is KGHSH, CDR2 LQKENI, per germline. Between the trimmed V and J ends, which lost 2 bases and 4 bases, there was a span of 11 bases. The CDR3 is made up of 14 amino acids. The CDR3 here is CASSPGGGGTEAFF. The CDR3 DNA reads as TGTGCCAGCTCACCAGGCGGGGGGGGCACTGAAGCTTTCTTT.

The gene calls are TRBV6-5 and TRBJ1-1; TRBD1 matches 7 bases. This CDR3 is 15 amino acids long. The V segment lost 5 bases and the J segment 3 bases; nucleotides outside the gene matches: 9. Germline CDR1 is MNHEY and CDR2 is SVGAGI. In DNA, the CDR3 is TGTGCCAGCAGTACAGGCCTTACAGGGGACACTGAAGCTTTCTTT. Residues: CASSTGLTGDTEAFF.

V and J are TRBV28 and TRBJ1-2; perhaps TRBD1 as D (6 bases). Looked up from germline, CDR1 is MDHEN and CDR2 is SYDVKM. Trimming cost V 1 base and J 4 bases, with 10 bases left between them. CDR3 length: 14 residues. The CDR3 loop reads CASSLSDRSYGYTF. The CDR3 region has the DNA TGTGCCAGCAGTTTATCGGACAGAAGCTATGGCTACACCTTC.

This chain uses TRBV9 with TRBJ2-5, with a possible D match to TRBD2 (7 bases). Per germline, CDR1 SGDLS and CDR2 YYNGEE. This CDR3 contains 15 residues. The germline V and J ends were trimmed by 4 bases and 0 bases, with 13 bases remaining between them. The CDR3 bases are TGTGCCAGCAGCAAGGGGGGGGACCACCAAGAGACCCAGTACTTC. Translating it yields CASSKGGDHQETQYF.

The chain has TRBV6-5 and TRBJ2-7; 9 nucleotides match TRBD1. The CDR3 extends over 15 amino acids. CDR1 is MNHEY, CDR2 SVGAGI, per germline. Trimming cost V 4 bases and J 2 bases; bases outside gene matches: 6. This chain's CDR3 is CASSSPGQGTYEQYF. The CDR3 DNA follows: TGTGCCAGCAGTTCACCGGGACAGGGAACCTACGAGCAGTACTTC.

Points on this clone: At one boundary the junction diverges from the germline segment, which might be a read error. This rearrangement joins TRBV12-5 to TRBJ2-7; the D is unclear. This CDR3 region has 13 residues. The V gene's germline CDR1 is LGHNT and CDR2 FRNRAP. CDR3 DNA sequence: TGTGCTAGTGGGTTGGGCGGAGCCTACGAGCAGTACTTC. Residues: CASGLGGAYEQYF.

V is TRBV2 and J is TRBJ2-3; 10 positions match TRBD2. This CDR3 contains 18 residues. CDR1 SNHLY and CDR2 FYNNEI come from the germline V gene. Germline trimming cut 2 bases from V and 1 base from J; bases unmatched to any gene: 9. CDR3 in DNA: TGTGCCAGCAGTGAAAGGGCTAGCGGGGGAACGGGCACAGATACGCAGTATTTT. Residues: CASSERASGGTGTDTQYF.

The V gene is TRBV10-1, the J gene TRBJ2-2; maybe TRBD2 (6 bases). The V end lost 7 bases, the J end lost 5 bases, and 11 bases lay between the germline ends. The CDR3 spans 13 residues. Per the germline V gene, CDR1 is WNHNN and CDR2 is SYGVQD (reference sequence). The CDR3 bases are TGCGCCAGCAAGGCCGGGGGAACCGGGGAGCTGTTTTTT. Protein product: CASKAGGTGELFF.

V usage is TRBV5-1 and J usage is TRBJ1-2, with D possibly matching TRBD1 (5 bases). The V end was cut by 2 bases, the J end by 2 bases, with 13 bases between. The germline CDR1 and CDR2 sequences are SGHRS and YFSETQ. This CDR3 has 15 amino acids. CDR3 sequence (DNA): TGCGCCAGCAGCTTAGGGGCAGGGTCAAACTATGGCTACACCTTC. Translation gives CASSLGAGSNYGYTF.

J is TRBJ2-3 and V is TRBV5-4; weak D call: TRBD1 (6 bases). CDR1 SGHNT and CDR2 YYREEE come from the germline V gene (reference sequence). V was cut by 3 bases and J by 4 bases, with 12 bases left in between. The CDR3 is 14 amino acids. The CDR3 region is CASSYKQGADTQYF. As DNA, the CDR3 is TGTGCCAGCAGCTACAAACAGGGTGCAGATACGCAGTATTTT. The whole variable domain, remainder taken from reference TRBV5-4 and TRBJ2-3, is ETGVTQSPTHLIKTRGQQVTLRCSSQSGHNTVSWYQQALGQGPQFIFQYYREEENGRGNFPPRFSGLQFPNYSSELNVNALELDDSALYLCASSYKQGADTQYFGPGTRLTVL.

V usage is TRBV2 and J usage is TRBJ1-1; 8 bases line up with TRBD1. J lost 3 bases, V lost 4 bases, and 10 bases had no gene match. CDR3 length equals 16 residues. Looked up from germline, CDR1 is SNHLY and CDR2 is FYNNEI. CDR3 DNA sequence: TGTGCCAGCAGTGGGGGGTTCGGACAGGGAGACACTGAAGCTTTCTTT. It codes for CASSGGFGQGDTEAFF.

This sequence joins TRBV6-1 and TRBJ2-3; TRBD1 agrees at 7 bases. The CDR3 covers 15 residues. V lost 3 bases to trimming and J lost 1 base; unmatched junction nucleotides: 4. Per germline, CDR1 MNHNS and CDR2 SASEGT. The CDR3 nucleotides are TGTGCCAGCAGTGATCGGACAGGACGCACAGATACGCAGTATTTT. Its translation is CASSDRTGRTDTQYF.

The gene calls are TRBV5-5 and TRBJ2-6; the D gene is possibly TRBD1 (5 bases). Trimming cost V 4 bases and J 0 bases, with 8 bases left between them. Germline V gene data show CDR1 as SGHKS and CDR2 as YYEKEE (reference sequence). The CDR3 covers 15 residues. CDR3 region: CASSLDSSGANVLTF. CDR3 sequence (DNA): TGTGCCAGCAGCCTCGACAGCTCTGGGGCCAACGTCCTGACTTTC.

The gene calls are TRBV10-1 and TRBJ2-1, with D perhaps matching TRBD2 (7 bases). The germline V gene has CDR1 WNHNN and CDR2 SYGVQD (reference sequence). CDR3 size: 16 residues. Between the trimmed V and J ends, which lost 0 bases and 2 bases, there was a span of 11 bases. The CDR3 coding sequence is TGCGCCAGCAGTGAGTCAGGCGGGGGCACCTACAATGAGCAGTTCTTC. It encodes CASSESGGGTYNEQFF.

The chain combines TRBV18 with TRBJ1-5; 9 positions agree with TRBD1. The CDR3 contains 17 residues. Germline CDR1 and CDR2: KGHSH and LQKENI. Trimming cost V 3 bases and J 4 bases; bases outside gene matches: 10. CDR3 amino acids: CASSPPGQGKVNQPQHF. CDR3 sequence (DNA): TGTGCCAGCTCACCGCCCGGACAGGGGAAGGTAAATCAGCCCCAGCATTTT. The full variable domain, in which reference TRBV18 and TRBJ1-5 provide the parts outside the CDR3, is NAGVMQNPRHLVRRRGQEARLRCSPMKGHSHVYWYRQLPEEGLKFMVYLQKENIIDESGMPKERFSAEFPKEGPSILRIQQVVRGDSAAYFCASSPPGQGKVNQPQHFGDGTRLSIL.

The chain recombines TRBV3-1 (or the pseudogene TRBV3-2) with TRBJ2-2; D is unresolved. V gave up 6 bases and J gave up 2 bases, with 7 bases separating them. This CDR3 spans 13 amino acids. Germline CDR1 LGHDT, CDR2 YNNKEL (reference sequence). In DNA, the CDR3 is TGTGCCAGCAGGCCGGTCAACACCGGGGAGCTGTTTTTT. As protein: CASRPVNTGELFF.

This chain links TRBV6-5 with TRBJ1-1, with 7 bases that match TRBD1. Germline V gene data show CDR1 as MNHEY and CDR2 as SVGAGI. This CDR3 is 15 amino acids long. Trimming took 6 bases from V and 5 from J; bases not matched to a gene: 12. The CDR3 DNA reads as TGTGCCAGCAGCCGCCCCCGACAGGGTAGGACTGAAGCTTTCTTT. Its protein product is CASSRPRQGRTEAFF.